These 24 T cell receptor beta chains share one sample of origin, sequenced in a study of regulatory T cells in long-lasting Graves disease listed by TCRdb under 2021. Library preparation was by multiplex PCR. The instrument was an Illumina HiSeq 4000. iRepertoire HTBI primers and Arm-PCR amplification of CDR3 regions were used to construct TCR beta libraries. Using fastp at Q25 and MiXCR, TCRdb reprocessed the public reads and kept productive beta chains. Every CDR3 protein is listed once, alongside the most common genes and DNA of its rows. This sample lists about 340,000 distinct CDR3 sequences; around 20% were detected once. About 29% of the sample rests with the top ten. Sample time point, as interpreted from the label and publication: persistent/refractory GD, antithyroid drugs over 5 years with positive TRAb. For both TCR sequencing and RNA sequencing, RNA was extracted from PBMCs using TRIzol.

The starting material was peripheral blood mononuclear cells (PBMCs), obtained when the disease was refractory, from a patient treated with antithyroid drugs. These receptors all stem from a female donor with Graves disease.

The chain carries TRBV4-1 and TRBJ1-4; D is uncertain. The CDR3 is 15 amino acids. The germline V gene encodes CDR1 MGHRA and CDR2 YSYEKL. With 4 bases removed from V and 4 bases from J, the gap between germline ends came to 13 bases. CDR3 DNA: TGCGCCAGCAGCCGACCGACAATGGGTAATGAAAAACTGTTTTTT. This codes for CASSRPTMGNEKLFF.

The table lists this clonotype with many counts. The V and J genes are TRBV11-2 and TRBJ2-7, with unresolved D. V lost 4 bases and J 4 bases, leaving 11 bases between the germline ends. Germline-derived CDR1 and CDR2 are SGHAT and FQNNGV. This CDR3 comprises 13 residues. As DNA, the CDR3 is TGTGCCAGCAGCTCCGTGGGCCATTACGAGCAGTACTTC. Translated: CASSSVGHYEQYF. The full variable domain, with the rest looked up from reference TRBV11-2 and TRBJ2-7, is EAGVAQSPRYKIIEKRQSVAFWCNPISGHATLYWYQQILGQGPKLLIQFQNNGVVDDSQLPKDRFSAERLKGVDSTLKIQPAKLEDSAVYLCASSSVGHYEQYFGPGTRLTVT.

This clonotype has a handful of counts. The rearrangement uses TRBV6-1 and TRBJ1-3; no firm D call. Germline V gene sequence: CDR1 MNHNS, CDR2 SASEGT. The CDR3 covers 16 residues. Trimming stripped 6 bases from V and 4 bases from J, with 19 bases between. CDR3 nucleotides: TGTGCCAGCAGCTCAGACGGATTCTATACCGGAAACACCATATATTTT. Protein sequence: CASSSDGFYTGNTIYF.

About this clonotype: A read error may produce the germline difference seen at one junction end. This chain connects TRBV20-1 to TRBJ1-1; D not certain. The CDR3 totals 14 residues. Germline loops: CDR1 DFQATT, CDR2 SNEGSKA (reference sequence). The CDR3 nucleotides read TGCAGTGCTGGAGAAGGCCCGGGATCAACTGAAGCTTTCTTT. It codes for CSAGEGPGSTEAFF.

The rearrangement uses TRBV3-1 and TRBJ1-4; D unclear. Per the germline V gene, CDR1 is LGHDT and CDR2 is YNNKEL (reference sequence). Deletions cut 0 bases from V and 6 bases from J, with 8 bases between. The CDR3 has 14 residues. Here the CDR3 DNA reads TGTGCCAGCAGCCAAGATACCCTAGATGAAAAACTGTTTTTT. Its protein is CASSQDTLDEKLFF.

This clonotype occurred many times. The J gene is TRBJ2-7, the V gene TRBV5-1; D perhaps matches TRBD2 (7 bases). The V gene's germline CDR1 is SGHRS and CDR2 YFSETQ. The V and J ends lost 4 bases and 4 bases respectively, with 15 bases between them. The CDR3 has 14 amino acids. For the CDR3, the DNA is TGCGCCAGCAGCCCACAGGGAGGGGAGTACGAGCAGTACTTC. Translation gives CASSPQGGEYEQYF. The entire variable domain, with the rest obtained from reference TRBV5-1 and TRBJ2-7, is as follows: KAGVTQTPRYLIKTRGQQVTLSCSPISGHRSVSWYQQTPGQGLQFLFEYFSETQRNKGNFPGRFSGRQFSNSRSEMNVSTLELGDSALYLCASSPQGGEYEQYFGPGTRLTVT.

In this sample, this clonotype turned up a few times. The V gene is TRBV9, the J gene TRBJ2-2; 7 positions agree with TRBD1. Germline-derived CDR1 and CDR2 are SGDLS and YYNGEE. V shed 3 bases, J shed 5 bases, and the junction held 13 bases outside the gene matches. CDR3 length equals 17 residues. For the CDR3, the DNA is TGTGCCAGCAGCGACCCCAGACAGGGAGCACAAACCGGGGAGCTGTTTTTT. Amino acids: CASSDPRQGAQTGELFF.

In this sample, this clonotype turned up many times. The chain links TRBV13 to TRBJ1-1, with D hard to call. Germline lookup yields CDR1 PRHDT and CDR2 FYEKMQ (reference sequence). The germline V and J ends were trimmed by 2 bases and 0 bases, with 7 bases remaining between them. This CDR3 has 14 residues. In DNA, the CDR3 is TGTGCCAGCAGCTTACAGGTAGTGAACACTGAAGCTTTCTTT. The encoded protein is CASSLQVVNTEAFF.

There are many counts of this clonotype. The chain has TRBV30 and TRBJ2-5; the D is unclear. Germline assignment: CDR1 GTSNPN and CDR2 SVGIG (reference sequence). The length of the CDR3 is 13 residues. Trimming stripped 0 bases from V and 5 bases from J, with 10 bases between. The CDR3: CAWSVGSEETQYF. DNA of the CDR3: TGTGCCTGGAGTGTAGGGTCGGAGGAGACCCAGTACTTC.

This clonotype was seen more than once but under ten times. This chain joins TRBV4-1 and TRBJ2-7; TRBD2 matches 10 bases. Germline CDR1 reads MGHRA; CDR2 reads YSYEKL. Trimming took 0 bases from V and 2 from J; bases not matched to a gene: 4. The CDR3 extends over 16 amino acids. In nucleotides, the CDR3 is TGCGCCAGCAGCCAAGATGGGAGCGGGAGGGCCTACGAGCAGTACTTC. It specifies CASSQDGSGRAYEQYF.

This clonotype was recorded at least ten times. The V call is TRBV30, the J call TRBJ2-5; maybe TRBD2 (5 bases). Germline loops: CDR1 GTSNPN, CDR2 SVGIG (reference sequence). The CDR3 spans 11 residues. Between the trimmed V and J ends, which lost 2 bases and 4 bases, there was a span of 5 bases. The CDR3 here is CAWSRGETQYF. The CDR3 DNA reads TGTGCCTGGAGTCGGGGAGAGACCCAGTACTTC.

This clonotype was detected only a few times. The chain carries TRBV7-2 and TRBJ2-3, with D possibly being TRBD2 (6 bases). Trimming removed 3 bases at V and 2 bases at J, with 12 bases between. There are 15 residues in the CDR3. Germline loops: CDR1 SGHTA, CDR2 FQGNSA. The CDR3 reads CASSFEVAVTDTQYF. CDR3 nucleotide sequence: TGTGCCAGCAGCTTCGAGGTAGCGGTCACAGATACGCAGTATTTT.

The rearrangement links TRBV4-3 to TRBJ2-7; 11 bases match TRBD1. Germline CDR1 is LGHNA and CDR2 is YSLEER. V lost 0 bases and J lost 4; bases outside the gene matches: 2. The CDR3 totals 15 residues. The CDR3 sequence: CASSQERDRGYEQYF. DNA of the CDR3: TGCGCCAGCAGCCAAGAAAGGGACAGGGGGTACGAGCAGTACTTC.

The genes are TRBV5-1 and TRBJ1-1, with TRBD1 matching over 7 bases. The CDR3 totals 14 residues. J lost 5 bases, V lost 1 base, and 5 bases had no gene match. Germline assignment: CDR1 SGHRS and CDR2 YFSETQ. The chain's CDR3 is CASSLIRGPTEAFF. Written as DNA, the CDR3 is TGCGCCAGCAGCTTGATAAGGGGGCCTACTGAAGCTTTCTTT.

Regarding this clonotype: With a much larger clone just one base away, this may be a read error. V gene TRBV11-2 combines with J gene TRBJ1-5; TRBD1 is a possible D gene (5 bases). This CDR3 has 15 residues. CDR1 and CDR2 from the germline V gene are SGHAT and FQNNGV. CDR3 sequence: CASGFGGDSNQPQHF. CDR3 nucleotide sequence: TGTGCCAGCGGCTTCGGAGGGGATAGCAATCAGCCCCAGCATTTT.

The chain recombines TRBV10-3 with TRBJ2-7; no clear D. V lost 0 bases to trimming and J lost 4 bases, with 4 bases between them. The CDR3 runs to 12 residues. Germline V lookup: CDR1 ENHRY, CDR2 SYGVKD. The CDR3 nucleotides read TGTGCCATCAGTGAGTCGGCGTACGAGCAGTACTTC. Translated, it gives CAISESAYEQYF.

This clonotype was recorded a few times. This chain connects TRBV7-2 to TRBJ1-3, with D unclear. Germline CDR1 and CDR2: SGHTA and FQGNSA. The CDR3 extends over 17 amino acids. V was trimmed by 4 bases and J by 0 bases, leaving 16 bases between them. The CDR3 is CASSSLAGGSSGNTIYF. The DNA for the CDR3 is TGTGCCAGCAGCTCGCTAGCTGGCGGGTCCTCTGGAAACACCATATATTTT.

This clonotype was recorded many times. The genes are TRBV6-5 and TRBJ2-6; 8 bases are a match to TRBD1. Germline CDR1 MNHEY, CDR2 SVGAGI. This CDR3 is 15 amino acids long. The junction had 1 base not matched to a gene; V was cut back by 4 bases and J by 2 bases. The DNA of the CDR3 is TGTGCCAGCAGTTGGACAGGGCCTGGGGCCAACGTCCTGACTTTC. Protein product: CASSWTGPGANVLTF.

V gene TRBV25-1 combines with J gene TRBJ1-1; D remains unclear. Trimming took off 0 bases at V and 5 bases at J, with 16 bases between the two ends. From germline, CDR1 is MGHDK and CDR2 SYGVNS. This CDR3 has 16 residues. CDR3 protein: CASSEYLPRGKTEAFF. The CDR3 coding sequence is TGTGCCAGCAGTGAATACCTCCCCCGAGGGAAGACTGAAGCTTTCTTT.

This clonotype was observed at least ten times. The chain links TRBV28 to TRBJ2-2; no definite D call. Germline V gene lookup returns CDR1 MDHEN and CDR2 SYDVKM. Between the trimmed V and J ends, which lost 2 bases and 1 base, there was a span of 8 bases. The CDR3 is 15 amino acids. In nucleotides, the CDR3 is TGTGCCAGCAGTTTAAGGCCGGAGAACACCGGGGAGCTGTTTTTT. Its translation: CASSLRPENTGELFF.

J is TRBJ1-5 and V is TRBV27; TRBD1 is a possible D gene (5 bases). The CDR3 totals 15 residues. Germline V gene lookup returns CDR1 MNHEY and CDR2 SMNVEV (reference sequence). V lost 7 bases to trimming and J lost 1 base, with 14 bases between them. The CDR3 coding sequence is TGTGCCAGCATCCTCACGTGGGACAGCAATCAGCCCCAGCATTTT. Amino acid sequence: CASILTWDSNQPQHF.

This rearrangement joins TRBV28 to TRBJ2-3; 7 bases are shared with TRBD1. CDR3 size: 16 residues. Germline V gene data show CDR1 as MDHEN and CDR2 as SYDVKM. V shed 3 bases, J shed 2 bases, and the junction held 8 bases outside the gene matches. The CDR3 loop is CASSFTGDVNTDTQYF. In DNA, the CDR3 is TGTGCCAGCAGTTTCACAGGGGATGTAAACACAGATACGCAGTATTTT.

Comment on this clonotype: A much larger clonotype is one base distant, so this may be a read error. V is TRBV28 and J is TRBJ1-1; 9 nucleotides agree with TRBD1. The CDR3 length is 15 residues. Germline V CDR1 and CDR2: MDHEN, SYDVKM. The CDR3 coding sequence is TGTGCCAACAGTTCCCCGGGACAGGGGAACACTGAAGCTTTCTTT. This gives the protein CANSSPGQGNTEAFF.

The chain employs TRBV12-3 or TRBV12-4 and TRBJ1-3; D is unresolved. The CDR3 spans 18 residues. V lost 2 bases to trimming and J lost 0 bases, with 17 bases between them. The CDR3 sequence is CASSLLVLYSFSGNTIYF. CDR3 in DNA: TGTGCCAGCAGTTTACTCGTCCTTTATAGCTTCTCTGGAAACACCATATATTTT.